This T cell receptor (beta chain) was captured by sequencing in a study of neurological immune-mediated disorders. Findings and limits, study-wide: Among 34 multiple sclerosis patients, phylogenetic grouping put the repertoires of 18 into a single related-CDR3 cluster, a possible signature. None of the CDR3 amino acid sequences of expanded clones were shared across subjects, and this suggested private repertoires in all groups.

The authors produced cDNA by 5'RACE using 10-nucleotide random UMIs. TCRdb reprocessed the 5' RACE reads via MiXCR and lists one record per CDR3 protein. Of about 74,000 distinct CDR3 sequences listed, roughly 5.6% are singletons. This clonotype was seen repeatedly, ten times or more. As yet, its antigen is unknown. The germline V and J ends were trimmed by 4 bases and 2 bases, with 17 bases remaining between them. The CDR3 is 16 residues long. Germline V lookup: CDR1 SGHRS, CDR2 YFSETQ. This sequence was found in a man between 18 and 29 years old with multiple sclerosis. The specimen was PBMCs. The chain carries TRBV5-1 and TRBJ2-3; D may be TRBD1 (6 bases). The CDR3 sequence: CASSDPGAFNTDTQYF. DNA of the CDR3: TGCGCCAGCAGCGACCCAGGGGCTTTCAACACAGATACGCAGTATTTT.